This TCR beta chain was identified during a study of T cells in Graves' hyperthyroidism and ophthalmopathy. J lost 10 bases, V lost 5 bases, and 2 bases had no gene match. The CDR3 totals 12 residues. Regions amplified from RNA transcripts were the TCR beta CDR3 regions. The HTBI primer set was used in a first-round RT-PCR of the TCR CDR3. Using its own MiXCR run on the multiplex PCR reads, TCRdb lists one record per CDR3 protein. The sample holds 550,000 to 600,000 distinct CDR3 sequences, around 45% seen once. This clonotype was recorded once. This TCR was recovered from an adult woman with Graves' disease, either hyperthyroidism or ophthalmopathy (not recorded which). What was sequenced was peripheral blood or thyroid tissue (not recorded which). The rearrangement uses TRBV12-3 or TRBV12-4 and TRBJ1-4; 9 nucleotides match TRBD1. The CDR3 nucleotides read TGTGCCAGCAGTCGGGACAGGGCAAAACTGTTTTTT. Amino acid sequence: CASSRDRAKLFF.